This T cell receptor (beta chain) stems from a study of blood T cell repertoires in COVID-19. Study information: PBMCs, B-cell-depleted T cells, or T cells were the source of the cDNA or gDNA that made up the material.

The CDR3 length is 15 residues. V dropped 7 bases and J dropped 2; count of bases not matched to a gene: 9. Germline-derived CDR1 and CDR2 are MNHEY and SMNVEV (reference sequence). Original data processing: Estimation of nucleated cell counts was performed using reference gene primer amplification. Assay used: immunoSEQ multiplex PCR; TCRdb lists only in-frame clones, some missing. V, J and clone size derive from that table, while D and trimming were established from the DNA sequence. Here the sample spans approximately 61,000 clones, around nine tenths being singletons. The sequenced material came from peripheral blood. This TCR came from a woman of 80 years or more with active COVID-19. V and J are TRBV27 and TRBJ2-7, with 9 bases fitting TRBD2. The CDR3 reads CASKLRAGGPYEQYF. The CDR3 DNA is TGTGCCAGCAAACTACGAGCGGGGGGCCCCTACGAGCAGTACTTC.